This entry is about one T cell receptor beta chain. Antigen: not known. The junction and the germline gene differ at one end; a read error may be behind it. This CDR3 contains 14 residues. In germline, CDR1 is SQVTM, CDR2 ANQGSEA. Germline DNA was also extracted, with blood RNA taken from unsorted whole blood. Patients carried chronic HBV infection without prior treatment. This specimen comes from a study of tumor-infiltrating lymphocytes in primary liver carcinoma. Study findings and constraints: CD8+ and CD4+ repertoires went uncompared, the samples being bulk unsorted. Pairs of tumor regions overlapped more than tumor-adjacent and tumor-blood pairs did. Tumor specimens were characterized by a significantly higher top-250-clone fraction than blood (p = 0.039).

From roughly 0.45 ug total RNA, TCR beta cDNA was generated with a primer in the constant region. Construction of TCR beta libraries relied on three successive nested multiplex PCR rounds employing slightly modified ARM-PCR. In the first two PCR rounds, TRBV1-TRBV30 forward primers were paired with a C-beta reverse primer, and each round lasted approximately 10 cycles. One entry per CDR3 protein results from TCRdb running MiXCR on the multiplex PCR reads. The table has approximately 330,000 distinct CDR3 sequences, approximately 65% seen once. Input material: peripheral blood. The receptor comes from a man between 35 and 55 years old with primary liver carcinoma and hepatitis B virus infection. The rearrangement uses TRBV29-1 and TRBJ2-3; D is perhaps TRBD2 (5 bases). The CDR3 region has the DNA TGCAGCATTGACCTAGCAGCAAGCACAGATACGCAGTATTTT. Amino acid sequence: CSIDLAASTDTQYF.